This TCR beta chain was identified during a study of identical twins listed by TCRdb under 2016. In terms of the full investigation: TCR alpha and beta repertoires from monozygotic twins, unrelated adults of various ages and cord blood were deep-sequenced to test whether fetal clonotypes persist. To rule out contamination, the twin experiments were replicated at different times with different library preparation protocols.

Points the paper makes about the study in general: Invariant T cells such as MAIT and iNKT could partly confound zero-insertion analyses, though diverse VJ usage argued against this for most clonotypes. The excess sharing between twins in beta out-of-frame sequences was weaker because fewer shared sequences reduced the signal-to-noise ratio. Compared with coincidental sharing between unrelated individuals, an excess of low generation-probability sequences was observed among out-of-frame TCR alpha sequences shared between twins. Abundant cord blood beta clonotypes had fewer insertions, young adult naive repertoires showed a similar but weaker trend, and memory repertoires showed no such trend. Because the same donors could not be followed over many years, the conclusions relied on cross-sectional statistical analysis. In monozygotic twins, out-of-frame TCR alpha sharing was systematically underestimated by recombination models, although the models agreed with sharing between unrelated individuals.

Its CDR3 holds 19 amino acids, cysteine through phenylalanine. The sequence is cut down to CDR3 DNA, 57 bases in frame from base 1. The germline V and J ends show losses of 5 bases and 4 bases respectively, and no gene match explains 18 bases of the junction. CDR1 SGHTA and CDR2 FQGTGA are derived from the germline V gene. With regard to this clonotype: The antigen it binds to is not known. No much larger clone is present one base from it, and per-base qualities are unavailable.

Receptor libraries were prepared by 5' RACE. Sequenced on an Illumina HiSeq 2000. A universal primer binding site was introduced by template switching, and a unique molecular identifier was present in the final cDNA, enabling accurate counting of TCR cDNA molecules. Specific primers in the conserved constant-segment region were used to synthesize first-strand cDNA for the TCR alpha and beta chains. To control for contamination, every cDNA library carried two barcodes: a SMART-Mk sample barcode plus Illumina barcodes. TruSeq adapter sequences and Illumina sample barcodes were added in two successive PCR steps. The TCR alpha and beta cDNA libraries were sequenced on the Illumina HiSeq platform using custom primers. The study's own analysis went as follows. MiGEC was used to process raw reads and extract unique molecular identifiers, and MiXCR was used to find CDR3 positions. Recombination models were inferred per individual with the repgenHMM and IGoR tools using an EM algorithm. The analysis of shared clonotypes was done with the tcR package in R, with sharing normalized by the product of cloneset sizes. To study raw recombination without the effects of thymic and clonal selection, out-of-frame nonproductive sequences were analyzed. TCRdb itself trimmed the public reads at Q25 with fastp, ran MiXCR and retained productive beta chains. Rows matching on CDR3 protein sequence are summarized as one entry with the most common DNA and genes. TCRdb, not the original authors, processed these V and J calls. Here the sample has a few hundred thousand distinct CDR3 sequences; 9.6% occur a single time. The ten largest clones add up to under 3% of the sample.

Every donor in the study was a healthy Caucasian. Three pairs of female monozygotic twins, all aged about 18 to 30 years, were included in the twin cohort. Peripheral blood mononuclear cells were the source from which RNA for the TCR libraries was isolated. In addition, the sample was reused for a study of yellow fever vaccine responses in identical twins. Looking at the second paper: According to the authors, in identical twins the way T cells responded to vaccination appeared partly convergent and partly personalized. Focusing on identical twins, the study followed the T cell clones that responded to the vaccine, and did so with precision.

Recombination joined TRBV7-3 with TRBJ2-2; 8 nucleotides in the junction match TRBD1. The sample consisted of PBMCs. This sequence originates from a woman between 18 and 29 years old in good health. The DNA reads as follows: TGTGCCAGCAGCAAACAACCAACCTCCACAGGGGGAAGCACCGGGGAGCTGTTTTTT. This yields the protein CASSKQPTSTGGSTGELFF.